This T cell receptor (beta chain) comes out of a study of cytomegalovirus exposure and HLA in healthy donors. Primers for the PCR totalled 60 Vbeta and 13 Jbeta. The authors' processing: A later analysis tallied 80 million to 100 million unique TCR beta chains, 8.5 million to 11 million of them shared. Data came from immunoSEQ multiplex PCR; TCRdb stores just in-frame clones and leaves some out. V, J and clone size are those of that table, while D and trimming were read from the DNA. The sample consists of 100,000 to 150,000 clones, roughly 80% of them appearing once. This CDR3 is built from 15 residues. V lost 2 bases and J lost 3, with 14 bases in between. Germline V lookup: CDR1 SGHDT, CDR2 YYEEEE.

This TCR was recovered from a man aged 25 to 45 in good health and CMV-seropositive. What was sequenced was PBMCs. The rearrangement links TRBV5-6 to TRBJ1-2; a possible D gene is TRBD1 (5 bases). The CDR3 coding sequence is TGTGCCAGCAGCTTCCCGGAGGGGCGGTACTATGGCTACACCTTC. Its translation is CASSFPEGRYYGYTF.